The 14 T cell receptor beta chains given below trace back to one sample, sequenced in a study of cytomegalovirus exposure and HLA in healthy donors (dated by TCRdb to 2016 to 2017). Libraries came from the immunoSEQ multiplex PCR assay. TCRdb retrieved this table from immuneACCESS and kept in-frame rearrangements only. Not all clones are present; in checked studies, unresolved V genes account for under half, and no reason is known for the remainder. The table for this sample lists over 85,000 clones; approximately 89% of them were counted only once. The top ten clonotypes cover under 2% of the sample. Sequencing was performed on PBMCs. Source of these receptors: a woman in her late teens or twenties in good health and CMV-seronegative.

This clone was picked up a small number of times. The chain carries TRBV28 and TRBJ2-7, with D possibly TRBD2 on 5 matching bases. The CDR3 has 13 residues. V lost 6 bases and J 6 bases, leaving 15 bases between the germline ends. Germline V CDR1 and CDR2: MDHEN, SYDVKM. The CDR3 is CASSPGLAPEQYF. The CDR3 DNA follows: TGTGCCAGCAGCCCCGGACTTGCGCCCGAGCAGTACTTC.

The rearrangement joins TRBV19 to TRBJ1-2; 7 bases are shared with TRBD1. J gave up 5 bases and V 3 bases, and 9 bases lay outside the gene matches. Germline CDR1 and CDR2: LNHDA and SQIVND (reference sequence). The CDR3 is 15 amino acids. CDR3 amino acids: CASSIRQGRGYGYTF. The CDR3 coding sequence is TGTGCCAGTAGTATTAGACAGGGCAGGGGATATGGCTACACCTTC.

The chain links TRBV27 to TRBJ2-3, with D possibly matching TRBD2 (6 bases). This CDR3 contains 13 residues. Deletions cut 6 bases from V and 5 bases from J, with 12 bases between. Germline values: CDR1 MNHEY, CDR2 SMNVEV (reference sequence). CDR3 loop: CASRLALGDTQYF. The CDR3 nucleotides are TGTGCCAGCAGACTAGCATTGGGAGATACGCAGTATTTT.

This clone has more than one count but fewer than ten. The chain recombines TRBV11-1 with TRBJ2-2; 7 bases are a match to TRBD2. CDR1 is SGHAT, CDR2 FQDESV, per germline (reference sequence). This CDR3 spans 17 amino acids. V lost 10 bases and J lost 4; bases outside the gene matches: 18. CDR3 in amino acids: CATTRNQRGGSTGELFF. In DNA form, the CDR3 reads TGTGCCACAACCAGGAATCAGCGGGGAGGTTCCACCGGGGAGCTGTTTTTT.

The chain couples TRBV7-9 to TRBJ2-3; 7 bases align to TRBD2. V gave up 0 bases and J gave up 5 bases; unmatched junction bases: 5. Looked up from germline, CDR1 is SEHNR and CDR2 is FQNEAQ (reference sequence). CDR3 length equals 15 residues. The CDR3 sequence: CASSLAPREGDTQYF. The CDR3 DNA sequence: TGTGCCAGCAGCTTAGCGCCCAGGGAGGGAGATACGCAGTATTTT.

The chain couples TRBV5-6 to TRBJ2-3, with D possibly matching TRBD2 (5 bases). Germline V gene data show CDR1 as SGHDT and CDR2 as YYEEEE. The length of the CDR3 is 13 residues. Trimming left V 1 base short and J 4 bases short, with 7 bases between. Here the CDR3 reads CASSLPGADTQYF. CDR3 DNA sequence: TGTGCCAGCAGCTTGCCCGGGGCAGATACGCAGTATTTT.

The J gene is TRBJ2-5, the V gene TRBV6-5; D possibly corresponds to TRBD2 (5 bases). The CDR3 runs 13 residues. V was pared by 6 bases and J by 2 bases, with 10 bases between. Germline CDR1 and CDR2: MNHEY and SVGAGI. The CDR3 sequence is CASRESGQETQYF. The CDR3 DNA reads as TGTGCCAGCAGAGAGAGCGGTCAAGAGACCCAGTACTTC.

The chain has TRBV7-2 and TRBJ2-7; 15 bases are shared with TRBD2. The CDR3 is 18 residues long. After removal of 5 bases from V and 0 bases from J, the junction contained 8 bases not matched to a gene. Per germline, CDR1 SGHTA and CDR2 FQGNSA. Here the CDR3 DNA reads TGTGCCAGCAGCCGGACTAGCGGGAGGGCAGTACTCTCCTACGAGCAGTACTTC. Amino acid sequence: CASSRTSGRAVLSYEQYF.

The chain employs TRBV27 and TRBJ2-1; TRBD1 aligns across 9 bases. CDR3 length: 16 amino acids. The germline V gene has CDR1 MNHEY and CDR2 SMNVEV (reference sequence). V lost 3 bases to trimming and J lost 3 bases; unmatched junction nucleotides: 6. The CDR3 loop is CASSFSRDRDYNEQFF. CDR3 in DNA: TGTGCCAGCAGTTTCTCCCGGGACAGGGACTACAATGAGCAGTTCTTC.

The V call is TRBV27, the J call TRBJ1-2; 10 bases line up with TRBD1. The CDR3 runs 16 residues. The V gene end was trimmed by 5 bases and the J gene end by 5 bases; junction bases not matched to a gene: 11. The germline CDR1 and CDR2 sequences are MNHEY and SMNVEV (reference sequence). Written as DNA, the CDR3 is TGTGCCAGCAGTACCCGGGACAGGGGCGCAGCGTATGGCTACACCTTC. This codes for CASSTRDRGAAYGYTF.

The chain is built from TRBV6-1 and TRBJ1-2; no clear D gene. Deletions cut 0 bases from V and 7 bases from J, with 12 bases between. Looked up from germline, CDR1 is MNHNS and CDR2 is SASEGT. This CDR3 has 14 residues. CDR3 amino acids: CASSEAQRNGGYTF. For the CDR3, the DNA is TGTGCCAGCAGTGAAGCACAGCGGAACGGTGGCTACACCTTC.

J is TRBJ2-1 and V is TRBV27; TRBD2 aligns across 9 bases. This CDR3 has 13 residues. V shed 11 bases, J shed 9 bases, and the junction held 11 bases outside the gene matches. Germline CDR1 is MNHEY and CDR2 is SMNVEV (reference sequence). The CDR3 region is CAPGVAGDVEQFF. CDR3 bases: TGTGCCCCAGGAGTAGCGGGAGATGTTGAGCAGTTCTTC.

J is TRBJ2-3 and V is TRBV4-2; TRBD2 aligns across 9 bases. CDR3 length: 19 amino acids. With V trimmed by 1 base and J by 0 bases, 11 bases remained unmatched. Germline V gene sequence: CDR1 LGHNA, CDR2 YNFKEQ. The CDR3 DNA is TGTGCCAGCAGCCAAGTAAGCGGGGGGTCTGGGGGAAGCACAGATACGCAGTATTTT. This gives the protein CASSQVSGGSGGSTDTQYF.

The chain links TRBV30 to TRBJ2-1, with TRBD2 as a possible D gene (6 bases). Trimming left V 0 bases short and J 8 bases short, with 20 bases between. The germline CDR1 and CDR2 sequences are GTSNPN and SVGIG (reference sequence). The CDR3 runs 16 residues. The CDR3 reads CAWSVFPRRAGDEQFF. As DNA, the CDR3 is TGTGCCTGGAGTGTATTCCCTCGGAGGGCCGGGGATGAGCAGTTCTTC.